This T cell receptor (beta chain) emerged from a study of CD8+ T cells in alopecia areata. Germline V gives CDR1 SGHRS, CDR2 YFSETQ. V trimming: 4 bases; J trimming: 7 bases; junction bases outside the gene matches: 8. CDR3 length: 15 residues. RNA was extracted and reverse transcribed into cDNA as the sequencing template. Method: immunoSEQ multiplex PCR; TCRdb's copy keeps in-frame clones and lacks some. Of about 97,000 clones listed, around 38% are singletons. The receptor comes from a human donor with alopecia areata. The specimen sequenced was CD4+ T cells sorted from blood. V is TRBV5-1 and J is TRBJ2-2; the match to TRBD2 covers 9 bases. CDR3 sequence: CASSPGTSRNGELFF. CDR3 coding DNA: TGCGCCAGCAGCCCCGGGACTAGCCGAAACGGGGAGCTGTTTTTT.